This T cell receptor (beta chain) appears in the sequencing data of a study of cytomegalovirus exposure and HLA in healthy donors. Study outcomes and limitations: A later analysis linked a missense DCLRE1C variant to TCR beta V- and J-gene trimming. The study put some 150 TCR beta chains on its list as cytomegalovirus-associated.

CDR1 and CDR2 from the germline V gene are MNHEY and SMNVEV (reference sequence). V gave up 7 bases and J gave up 1 base, with 10 bases separating them. The length of the CDR3 is 13 residues. Of note for this clone: Its antigen is unknown.

PCR involved 60 Vbeta and 13 Jbeta primers. Assay: immunoSEQ multiplex PCR; the TCRdb copy retains only in-frame clones and omits some. The table shows approximately 54,000 clones, with around 82% occurring only once. V is TRBV27 and J is TRBJ1-1, with a tentative D call TRBD1 (5 bases). Material for sequencing was PBMCs. This clonotype was sampled from a woman under 30 in good health and CMV-seronegative. CDR3 loop: CASTLGANTEAFF. The CDR3 DNA sequence: TGTGCCAGCACCCTTGGGGCGAACACTGAAGCTTTCTTT.